This T cell receptor (beta chain) is drawn from a study of response to subunit inactivated influenza vaccine. The study's findings and limits: It was suggested by the authors that few new T cells are recruited by each seasonal influenza vaccination.

This clonotype was seen many times. The target antigen is unknown. The length of the CDR3 is 13 residues. The germline CDR1 and CDR2 sequences are DFQATT and SNEGSKA (reference sequence). V lost 3 bases to trimming and J lost 4 bases, with 11 bases between them. TCRdb reprocessed the RT-PCR reads via MiXCR and lists one record per CDR3 protein. The profile shows about 780,000 distinct CDR3 sequences, about a fifth of them singletons. The origin of this receptor is a man aged 50-60 years who received an inactivated influenza vaccine. This chain connects TRBV20-1 to TRBJ2-3; either TRBD1 or TRBD2 may supply D (6 bases each). The sample in question was PBMCs from blood, obtained roughly 5 days after vaccination. The CDR3: CSARGGGPDTQYF. The CDR3 bases are TGCAGTGCTAGGGGGGGCGGCCCAGATACGCAGTATTTT.